This T cell receptor beta chain was recorded in a study of identical twins. Findings and limits, study-wide: Insertions were fewer in abundant cord blood beta clonotypes, whereas memory repertoires showed none of this pattern.

With respect to this clonotype: Its antigen remains unknown.

In TCRdb, the 5' RACE reads were re-called with MiXCR into one record per CDR3 protein. Among 600,000 to 850,000 distinct CDR3 sequences listed, 18% were seen once. These sequences were also reported in another study, on T cells expressing NK-cell markers. Turning to that study: It was sorted CD3+CD56+NKG2C+, CD3+CD56+NKG2C- and CD3+CD56-NKG2C+ T cells that supplied the TCR beta repertoires. One of eight sequenced donors was HCMV-seronegative; the other seven were seropositive.

The clonotype originates from a woman between 18 and 30 years old in good health. Sequencing used PBMCs.

The CDR3 region has the DNA TGTGCCAGCAGCCTGACAGGAGGGACAGGAGAGACCCAGTACTTC. Translated: CASSLTGGTGETQYF. The chain employs TRBV5-6 and TRBJ2-5, with TRBD1 matching 8 bases. The CDR3 covers 15 residues. With 4 bases clipped from V and 4 bases from J, the junction kept 9 bases outside the gene matches. Germline CDR1 is SGHDT and CDR2 is YYEEEE.